This entry features one T cell receptor beta chain sequence. This clonotype came up a few times. Its antigen remains unidentified. Base qualities were left out, and no much larger clone turns up one base away. Libraries came from PCR. At the Johns Hopkins FTIC core, DNA from the cultured CD4+ T cells underwent TCR sequencing with the Oncomine TCR Beta short-read assay. The QIAamp micro DNA kit was used to extract genomic DNA from the cultured CD4+ T cells. Oncomine TCR Beta libraries made from cultured CD4+ T cells were pooled using unique dual indexes and sequenced on an Illumina iSeq 100. The source study handled its data this way. Non-productive sequences were removed, and CDR3s that did not start with C, did not end with F or W, or were shorter than 7 amino acids were discarded. Antigen-specific clonotypes were identified with the MANAFEST web application by comparing peptide-stimulated wells with reference and other culture wells. An FDR below 0.05, an odds ratio above 5, and a productive frequency above 0.1% in at least two of three replicate wells were required for clones to be considered positive. Cross-reactive clonotypes were defined as significantly expanded in both SARS-CoV-2 spike wells and at least one common cold coronavirus spike condition. CDR3 homology was assessed with Levenshtein distances (stringdist) and unrooted phylogenetic trees (ape) in R version 3.6.1. The public reads were reprocessed in TCRdb via fastp at Q25 and MiXCR, keeping in-frame beta chains. CDR3 protein duplicates are merged, each entry listing the most common genes and DNA. What appears here as the V and J calls and clone size reflects TCRdb's work, not the paper's. This sample holds 20,000 to 25,000 distinct CDR3 sequences; 30% to 45% were observed only once. The ten largest clones represent roughly 5% of the sample.

This entry belongs to a study of vaccination and CD4 T cells after COVID-19 (dated by TCRdb to 2021 to 2024). Describing the broader study: Convalescent patients had a positive SARS-CoV-2 result on nasal swab PCR, and of these patients, several had mild disease and one had severe disease. The convalescent cohort included six males and four females, with two Hispanic individuals, seven Caucasians, two Asians and one multiracial person. As controls, cultures received a CEFX viral epitope pool (the positive control), an HIV-1 Nef peptide pool (the negative control), or no peptide at all. Culture stimuli were overlapping spike peptide pools from SARS-CoV-2 and from the common cold coronaviruses HCoV-NL63, HCoV-OC43 and HCoV-229E. Post-vaccine blood samples were collected a median of approximately 72 days after the second vaccine dose, ranging from roughly 13 to 241 days. The spike-specific CD4+ TCR repertoire was compared before and after mRNA vaccination in fewer than eleven COVID-19 convalescent patients and a few infection-naive healthy vaccine recipients. Two doses of either the Pfizer-BioNTech BNT162b2 vaccine (n=8) or the Moderna mRNA-1273 vaccine (n=2) were administered to participants. Post-COVID blood samples from convalescent patients were collected a median of roughly 100 days after diagnosis, with a range of about 30 to 170 days. Results and caveats for the whole study, not just this receptor: The study included relatively few convalescent patients and did not analyze early timepoints after natural infection. Of the vaccine-specific clones in convalescent patients, 304 of 307, or nearly all, reacted only to SARS-CoV-2 spike and did not cross-react with common cold coronaviruses. In convalescent patients, a median around 90% of post-vaccine SARS-CoV-2-reactive clones were detected only after vaccination, suggesting vaccine-specific priming. Although the median number of SARS-CoV-2-reactive clonotypes went up from fewer than 25 after infection to about 38 after vaccination, the increase was not significant.

The junction carries 10 bases between V and J, which are trimmed by 0 bases and 8 bases respectively. The CDR3 numbers 14 residues from cysteine through phenylalanine. The retained sequence is limited to the CDR3, 42 bases, with the frame set at the first base. The germline V gene gives CDR1 as SGHTA and CDR2 as FQGNSA. The treatment or condition label, as the study defines it: approximately 10-day PBMC culture with coronavirus spike peptide pools or control peptides (ViraFEST assay). The ViraFEST assay, used in the study, expanded antigen-specific T cells with peptide pools and then identified the expanded clonotypes through TCR sequencing. The convalescent patients' positive SARS-CoV-2 PCR tests were from March to December 2020, which was before the Alpha, Beta and Delta variants emerged in the United States. PBMCs were cultured at around 2.2 million per well in IMDM supplemented with around 5% human AB serum and 10 IU/ml IL-2, with around 10 ug/ml peptide pools added. Half of the culture medium was replaced with fresh IL-2-containing medium on days 3 and 7. After about nine days of culture, CD4+ T cells were isolated by negative selection with the EasySep CD4+ T cell isolation kit. Ficoll-Paque Plus gradient centrifugation was used to isolate PBMCs from whole blood, and the isolated PBMCs were then either used fresh or cryopreserved at -140C. Each culture condition was generally run in triplicate wells.

The sequence links TRBV7-2 to TRBJ2-2; the D gene is perhaps TRBD2, from 5 matching bases. The TCR comes from a human donor who had recovered from COVID-19. Sequences were derived from CD4+ T cells from blood, cultured in vitro, sampled before SARS-CoV-2 vaccination. The nucleotides are TGTGCCAGCAGCTTAGCGGGAGAGGCAGGGGAGCTGTTTTTT. Its amino acids are CASSLAGEAGELFF.